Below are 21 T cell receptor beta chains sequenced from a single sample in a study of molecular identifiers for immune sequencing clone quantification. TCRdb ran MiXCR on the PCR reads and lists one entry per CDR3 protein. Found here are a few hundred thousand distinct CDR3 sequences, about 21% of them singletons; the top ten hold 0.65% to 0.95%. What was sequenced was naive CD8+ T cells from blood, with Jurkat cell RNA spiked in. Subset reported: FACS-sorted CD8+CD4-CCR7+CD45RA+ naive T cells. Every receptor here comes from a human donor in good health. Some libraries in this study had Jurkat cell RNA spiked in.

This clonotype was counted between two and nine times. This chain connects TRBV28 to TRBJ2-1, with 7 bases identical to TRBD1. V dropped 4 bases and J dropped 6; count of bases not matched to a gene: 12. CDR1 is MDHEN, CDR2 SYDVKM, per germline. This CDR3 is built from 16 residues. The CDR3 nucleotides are TGTGCCAGCAGTTCCCTGAGGGGGCCTCCTGGCAATGAGCAGTTCTTC. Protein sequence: CASSSLRGPPGNEQFF.

The CDR3 sequence is CASSPDGGKSTEAFF. CDR3 DNA: TGTGCCAGCTCGCCGGACGGAGGGAAGAGCACTGAAGCTTTCTTT. The gene calls are TRBV12-3 or TRBV12-4 and TRBJ1-1; D not certain. The CDR3 runs 15 residues. V was clipped by 8 bases and J by 4 bases, with 20 bases between them.

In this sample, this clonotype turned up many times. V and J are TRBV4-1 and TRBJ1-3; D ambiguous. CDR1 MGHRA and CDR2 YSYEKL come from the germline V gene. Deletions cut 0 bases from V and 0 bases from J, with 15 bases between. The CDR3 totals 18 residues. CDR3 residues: CASSQDSGLDPSGNTIYF. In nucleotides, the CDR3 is TGCGCCAGCAGCCAAGATTCGGGCCTGGATCCCTCTGGAAACACCATATATTTT.

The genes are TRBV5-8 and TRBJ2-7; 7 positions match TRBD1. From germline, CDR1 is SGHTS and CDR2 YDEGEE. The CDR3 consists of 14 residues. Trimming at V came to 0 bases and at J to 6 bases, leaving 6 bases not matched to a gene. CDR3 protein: CASSLGQGILEQYF. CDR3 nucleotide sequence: TGTGCCAGCAGCTTGGGACAGGGAATCCTCGAGCAGTACTTC. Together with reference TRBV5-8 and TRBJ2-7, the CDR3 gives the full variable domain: EAGVTQSPTHLIKTRGQQATLRCSPISGHTSVYWYQQALGLGLQFLLWYDEGEERNRGNFPPRFSGRQFPNYSSELNVNALELEDSALYLCASSLGQGILEQYFGPGTRLTVT.

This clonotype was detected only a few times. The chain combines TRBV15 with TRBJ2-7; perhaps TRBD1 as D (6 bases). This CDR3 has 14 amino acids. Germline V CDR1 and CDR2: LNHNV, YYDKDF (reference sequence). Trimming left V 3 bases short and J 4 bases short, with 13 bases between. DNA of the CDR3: TGTGCCACCAGCAGGGACCTGAGGGGGTACGAGCAGTACTTC. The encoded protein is CATSRDLRGYEQYF. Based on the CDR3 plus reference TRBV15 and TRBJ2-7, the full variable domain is DAMVIQNPRYQVTQFGKPVTLSCSQTLNHNVMYWYQQKSSQAPKLLFHYYDKDFNNEADTPDNFQSRRPNTSFCFLDIRSPGLGDTAMYLCATSRDLRGYEQYFGPGTRLTVT.

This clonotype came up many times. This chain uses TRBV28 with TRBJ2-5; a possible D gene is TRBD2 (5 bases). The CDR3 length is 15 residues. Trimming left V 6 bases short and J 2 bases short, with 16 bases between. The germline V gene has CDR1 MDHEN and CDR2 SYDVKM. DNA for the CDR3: TGTGCCAGCAGCAGTTTACTCTCGGGACAAGAGACCCAGTACTTC. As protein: CASSSLLSGQETQYF.

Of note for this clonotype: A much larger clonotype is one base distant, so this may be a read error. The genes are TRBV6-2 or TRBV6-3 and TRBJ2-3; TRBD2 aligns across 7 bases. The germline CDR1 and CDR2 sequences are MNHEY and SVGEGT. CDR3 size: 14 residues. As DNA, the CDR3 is TGTGTCAGCAGTCTGAGCGGGAACTCAGATACGCAGTATTTT. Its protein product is CVSSLSGNSDTQYF.

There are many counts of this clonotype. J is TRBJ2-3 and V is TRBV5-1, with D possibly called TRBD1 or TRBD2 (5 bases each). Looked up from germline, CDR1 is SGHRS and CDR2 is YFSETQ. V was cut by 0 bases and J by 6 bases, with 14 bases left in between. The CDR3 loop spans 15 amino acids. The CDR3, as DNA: TGCGCCAGCAGCTTGGACCGGGACGGCCTCGATACGCAGTATTTT. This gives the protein CASSLDRDGLDTQYF.

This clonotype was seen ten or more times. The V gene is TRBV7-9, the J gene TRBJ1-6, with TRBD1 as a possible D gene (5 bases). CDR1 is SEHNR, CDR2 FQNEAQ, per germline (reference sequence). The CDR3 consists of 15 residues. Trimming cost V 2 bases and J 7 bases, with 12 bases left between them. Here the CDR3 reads CASSLRAGENSPLHF. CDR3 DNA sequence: TGTGCCAGCAGCTTAAGGGCGGGGGAGAATTCACCCCTCCACTTT.

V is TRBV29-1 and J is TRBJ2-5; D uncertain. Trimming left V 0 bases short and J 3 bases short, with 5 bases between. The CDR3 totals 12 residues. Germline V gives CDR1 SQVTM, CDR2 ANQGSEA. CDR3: CSVEDFEETQYF. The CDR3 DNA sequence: TGCAGCGTTGAAGATTTCGAAGAGACCCAGTACTTC.

The CDR3 sequence: CASRSRTGHEQYF. In DNA, the CDR3 is TGTGCCAGCAGGAGCCGGACAGGGCACGAGCAGTACTTC. The chain joins TRBV2 to TRBJ2-7; TRBD1 matches 8 bases. This CDR3 is built from 13 residues. With 6 bases clipped from V and 5 bases from J, the junction kept 6 bases outside the gene matches. Germline loops: CDR1 SNHLY, CDR2 FYNNEI. Filled out from reference TRBV2 and TRBJ2-7, the complete variable domain reads EPEVTQTPSHQVTQMGQEVILRCVPISNHLYFYWYRQILGQKVEFLVSFYNNEISEKSEIFDDQFSVERPDGSNFTLKIRSTKLEDSAMYFCASRSRTGHEQYFGPGTRLTVT.

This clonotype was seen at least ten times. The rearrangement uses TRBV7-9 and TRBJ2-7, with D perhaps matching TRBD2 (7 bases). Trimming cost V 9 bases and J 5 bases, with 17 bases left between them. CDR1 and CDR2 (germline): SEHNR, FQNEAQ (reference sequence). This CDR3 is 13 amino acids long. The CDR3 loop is CASRPGGADEQYF. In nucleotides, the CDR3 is TGTGCCAGTCGGCCGGGGGGCGCCGACGAGCAGTACTTC.

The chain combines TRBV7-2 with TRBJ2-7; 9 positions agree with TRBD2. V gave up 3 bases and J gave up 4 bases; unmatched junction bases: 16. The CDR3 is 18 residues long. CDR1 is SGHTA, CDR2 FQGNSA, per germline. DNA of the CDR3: TGTGCCAGCAGCTTCCAACTAGCGATTAGCGGGAGTGGGTACGAGCAGTACTTC. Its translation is CASSFQLAISGSGYEQYF.

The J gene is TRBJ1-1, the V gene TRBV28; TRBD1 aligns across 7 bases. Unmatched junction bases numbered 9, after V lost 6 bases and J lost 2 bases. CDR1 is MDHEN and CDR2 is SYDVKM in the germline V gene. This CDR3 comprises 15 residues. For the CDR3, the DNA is TGTGCCAGCAGAATCGGGACAGCGATCAACACTGAAGCTTTCTTT. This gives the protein CASRIGTAINTEAFF. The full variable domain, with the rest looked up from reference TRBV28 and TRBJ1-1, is DVKVTQSSRYLVKRTGEKVFLECVQDMDHENMFWYRQDPGLGLRLIYFSYDVKMKEKGDIPEGYSVSREKKERFSLILESASTNQTSMYLCASRIGTAINTEAFFGQGTRLTVV.

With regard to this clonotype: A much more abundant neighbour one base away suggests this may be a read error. The CDR3 bases are TGCGCCAGCAGCCGAGTCGAGACAGGGTACTATGGCTACACCTTC. This gives the protein CASSRVETGYYGYTF. The V gene is TRBV4-1, the J gene TRBJ1-2, with 7 bases matching TRBD1. V shed 4 bases, J shed 3 bases, and the junction held 8 bases outside the gene matches. The CDR3 is made up of 15 amino acids. Germline CDR1 MGHRA, CDR2 YSYEKL.

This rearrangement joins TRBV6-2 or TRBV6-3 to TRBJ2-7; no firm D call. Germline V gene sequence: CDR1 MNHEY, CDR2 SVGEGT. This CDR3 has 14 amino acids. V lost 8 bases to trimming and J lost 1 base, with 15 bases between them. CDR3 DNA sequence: TGTGCCAGCGCCTCAGCCTTCGCTTCCTACGAGCAGTACTTC. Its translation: CASASAFASYEQYF.

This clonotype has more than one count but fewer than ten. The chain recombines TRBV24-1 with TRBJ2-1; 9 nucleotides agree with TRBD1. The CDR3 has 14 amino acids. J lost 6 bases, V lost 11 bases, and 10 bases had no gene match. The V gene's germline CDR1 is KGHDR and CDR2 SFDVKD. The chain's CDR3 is CAIADRGFGNEQFF. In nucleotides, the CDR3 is TGTGCCATAGCGGACAGGGGATTTGGCAATGAGCAGTTCTTC.

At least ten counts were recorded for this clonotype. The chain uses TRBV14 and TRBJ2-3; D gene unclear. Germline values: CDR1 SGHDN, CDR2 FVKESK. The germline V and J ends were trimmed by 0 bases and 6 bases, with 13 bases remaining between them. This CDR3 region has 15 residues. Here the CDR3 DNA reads TGTGCCAGCAGCCAAGAGGATCCCTTCGCGGATACGCAGTATTTT. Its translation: CASSQEDPFADTQYF.

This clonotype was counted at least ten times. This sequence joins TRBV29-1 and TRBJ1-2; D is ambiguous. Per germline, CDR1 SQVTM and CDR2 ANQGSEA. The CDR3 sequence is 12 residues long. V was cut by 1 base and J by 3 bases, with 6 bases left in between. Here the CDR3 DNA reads TGCAGCGTTGAAGGAAGGTACTATGGCTACACCTTC. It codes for CSVEGRYYGYTF.

The DNA of the CDR3 is TGTGCCAGCTCACTTCCGGGACACCCCTCTGGGGCCAACGTCCTGACTTTC. Its translation: CASSLPGHPSGANVLTF. The chain recombines TRBV18 with TRBJ2-6; a weak D match, TRBD1 (6 bases). The V end was cut by 4 bases, the J end by 0 bases, with 13 bases between. Per germline, CDR1 KGHSH and CDR2 LQKENI. The CDR3 sequence is 17 residues long.

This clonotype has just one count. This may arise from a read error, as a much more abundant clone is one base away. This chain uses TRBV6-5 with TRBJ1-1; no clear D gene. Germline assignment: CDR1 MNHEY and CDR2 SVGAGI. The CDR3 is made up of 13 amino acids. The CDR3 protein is CTSSYSIAGEAFF. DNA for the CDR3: TGTACCAGCAGTTACTCGATCGCGGGGGAAGCTTTCTTT.